This T cell receptor beta chain was identified during a study of OX40 agonist ivuxolimab in advanced cancers. Study details: From about 23 to 85 years was the age range, with a mean of roughly 64 years, and about 83% were male. Study outcomes and limitations: Compared with CD4+, CD8+ T cells on average had more expanded clones. Compared with others, partial responders at 0.1-3.0 mg/kg displayed clonal expansion among the lowest.

The V segment lost 5 bases and the J segment 2 bases; nucleotides outside the gene matches: 9. The CDR3 extends over 15 amino acids. Germline CDR1 is MNHNY and CDR2 is SVGAGI (reference sequence). Sequencing was performed with immunoSEQ multiplex PCR; in TCRdb, only in-frame clones are kept and a portion is missing. The data show about 38,000 clones, approximately 80% seen once. Details on this clone: Antigen specificity is unknown.

Prior autoimmune disease or systemic immunosuppression barred patients. The sample was CD4+ or CD8+ T cells sorted from blood, taken in a trial of the OX40 agonist ivuxolimab. This receptor was obtained from an adult with an advanced solid tumor such as melanoma, head and neck, liver or kidney cancer. The chain uses TRBV6-6 and TRBJ2-7; the match to TRBD1 covers 7 bases. The CDR3 sequence is CASSMSGQIPYEQYF. The DNA for the CDR3 is TGTGCCAGCAGTATGTCGGGACAGATCCCCTACGAGCAGTACTTC.